Listed here are 29 T cell receptor beta chains from one sample, sequenced in a study of T-cell memory formation after mild COVID-19. Using its own MiXCR run on the 5' RACE reads, TCRdb lists one record per CDR3 protein. The sample carries 110,000 or so distinct CDR3 sequences, about 20% recorded once. Sequencing was carried out using PBMCs or a T cell subset sorted from them (not recorded which). Receptors were obtained from a man younger than 35 who had mild COVID-19 (a few samples of this study predate the infection). Cell type and time point are not known.

This rearrangement joins TRBV23-1 to TRBJ2-5; 9 bases are shared with TRBD1. TRBV23-1 qualifies as an ORF whose function is uncertain. CDR3 size: 16 residues. V shed 6 bases, J shed 4 bases, and the junction held 12 bases outside the gene matches. The CDR3 here is CASSTGRHRGRETQYF. CDR3 nucleotides: TGCGCCAGCAGCACAGGCCGGCACAGGGGGCGAGAGACCCAGTACTTC.

The rearrangement links TRBV5-5 to TRBJ1-6; possible D gene TRBD1, 5 bases. The V gene lost 1 base and the J gene lost 7 bases, with 12 bases spanning the gap. CDR1 SGHKS and CDR2 YYEKEE come from the germline V gene (reference sequence). This CDR3 is 15 amino acids long. The CDR3 spells CASSLYTRENSPLHF. The CDR3 bases are TGTGCCAGCAGCTTGTACACCAGGGAGAATTCACCCCTCCACTTT. Based on the CDR3 plus reference TRBV5-5 and TRBJ1-6, the full variable domain is DAGVTQSPTHLIKTRGQQVTLRCSPISGHKSVSWYQQVLGQGPQFIFQYYEKEERGRGNFPDRFSARQFPNYSSELNVNALLLGDSALYLCASSLYTRENSPLHFGNGTRLTVT.

In this sample, this clonotype turned up a few times. V and J are TRBV21-1 and TRBJ1-6; the D segment call TRBD1 is taken from the table without a DNA check. TRBV21-1 is termed a pseudogene. This CDR3 contains 14 residues. CDR3 sequence: CASSQGFNNSPLHF. The CDR3 coding sequence is TGTGCCAGCAGCCAGGGGTTTAATAATTCACCCCTCCACTTT.

This clonotype was counted a few times. The chain is built from TRBV6-1 and TRBJ2-1, with D tentatively TRBD1 (6 bases). Germline V gene sequence: CDR1 MNHNS, CDR2 SASEGT. The germline V and J ends were trimmed by 5 bases and 7 bases, with 9 bases remaining between them. This CDR3 comprises 12 residues. In DNA, the CDR3 is TGTGCCAGCAGTCGCAGGGGTAATGAGCAGTTCTTC. Translating it yields CASSRRGNEQFF.

The V and J genes are TRBV5-1 and TRBJ1-1, with D unclear. CDR1 SGHRS and CDR2 YFSETQ come from the germline V gene. Trimming shortened V by 2 bases and J by 0 bases, and 8 bases separated the two germline ends. This CDR3 has 14 amino acids. This chain's CDR3 is CASSFRGMNTEAFF. The CDR3 DNA follows: TGCGCCAGCAGCTTCCGGGGTATGAACACTGAAGCTTTCTTT.

This clonotype was seen more than once but under ten times. This chain joins TRBV4-1 and TRBJ2-7, with D unresolved. Per germline, CDR1 MGHRA and CDR2 YSYEKL. This CDR3 has 12 residues. Trimming left V 4 bases short and J 8 bases short, with 12 bases between. The CDR3: CASSPPTKQQYF. As DNA, the CDR3 is TGCGCCAGCAGCCCCCCTACTAAGCAGCAGTACTTC.

The V gene is TRBV9, the J gene TRBJ2-5; 14 positions agree with TRBD2. The CDR3 consists of 17 residues. J lost 7 bases, V lost 3 bases, and 11 bases had no gene match. Germline CDR1 is SGDLS and CDR2 is YYNGEE. DNA of the CDR3: TGTGCCAGCAGCGCCCGATCCGGGACTAGCGGGGGAGGGACCCAGTACTTC. Translation gives CASSARSGTSGGGTQYF. The full variable domain, its missing parts supplied by reference TRBV9 and TRBJ2-5, is DSGVTQTPKHLITATGQRVTLRCSPRSGDLSVYWYQQSLDQGLQFLIQYYNGEERAKGNILERFSAQQFPDLHSELNLSSLELGDSALYFCASSARSGTSGGGTQYFGPGTRLLVL.

The rearrangement links TRBV2 to TRBJ2-2; 7 bases are a match to TRBD1. Germline V gene data show CDR1 as SNHLY and CDR2 as FYNNEI. This CDR3 has 13 amino acids. Unmatched junction bases numbered 5, after V lost 6 bases and J lost 7 bases. CDR3 loop: CASRRQGGGELFF. The CDR3 region has the DNA TGTGCCAGCAGGCGACAGGGCGGCGGGGAGCTGTTTTTT.

The gene calls are TRBV4-1 and TRBJ1-5, with D hard to call. The length of the CDR3 is 14 residues. Trimming took 5 bases from V and 7 from J, leaving 15 bases between them. Per the germline V gene, CDR1 is MGHRA and CDR2 is YSYEKL. The CDR3 protein is CASSETLVGQPQHF. In DNA form, the CDR3 reads TGCGCCAGCAGCGAGACCTTGGTCGGGCAGCCCCAGCATTTT.

This clonotype was observed a few times. The chain joins TRBV9 to TRBJ2-1; tentative D call: TRBD1 (6 bases). The germline V gene encodes CDR1 SGDLS and CDR2 YYNGEE. The V gene lost 0 bases and the J gene lost 1 base, with 11 bases spanning the gap. The CDR3 contains 16 residues. The CDR3 DNA sequence: TGTGCCAGCAGCGTAGGGGCAGGGGAGTCCTACAATGAGCAGTTCTTC. Residues: CASSVGAGESYNEQFF. Combining the CDR3 with reference TRBV9 and TRBJ2-1 gives the whole variable domain DSGVTQTPKHLITATGQRVTLRCSPRSGDLSVYWYQQSLDQGLQFLIQYYNGEERAKGNILERFSAQQFPDLHSELNLSSLELGDSALYFCASSVGAGESYNEQFFGPGTRLTVL.

This rearrangement joins TRBV20-1 to TRBJ1-1; D gene uncertain. Germline V CDR1 and CDR2: DFQATT, SNEGSKA (reference sequence). This CDR3 is 12 amino acids long. V was shortened by 3 bases and J by 3 bases, with 8 bases between the two germline ends. CDR3 DNA: TGCAGTGCTAGGAAAGCGTACACTGAAGCTTTCTTT. Translating gives CSARKAYTEAFF.

J is TRBJ1-1 and V is TRBV12-3 or TRBV12-4; 8 nucleotides match TRBD1. The CDR3 has 14 amino acids. V gave up 6 bases and J gave up 2 bases; unmatched junction bases: 5. The CDR3 coding sequence is TGTGCCAGCAGGGGGGACAGGCCCAACACTGAAGCTTTCTTT. This codes for CASRGDRPNTEAFF.

The chain is built from TRBV5-1 and TRBJ1-3; possible D gene TRBD1, 6 bases. V lost 0 bases and J lost 0, with 19 bases in between. The CDR3 is 19 amino acids. Germline CDR1 and CDR2: SGHRS and YFSETQ. The CDR3 loop is CASSLADAWTDNSGNTIYF. The CDR3 DNA reads TGCGCCAGCAGCTTGGCCGACGCCTGGACAGATAACTCTGGAAACACCATATATTTT.

This clonotype was detected only a few times. The V and J genes are TRBV6-2 or TRBV6-3 and TRBJ1-5, with TRBD1 matching over 7 bases. The CDR3 totals 18 residues. V shed 5 bases and J 0 bases; nucleotides not matched to a gene: 13. Germline V CDR1 and CDR2: MNHEY, SVGEGT. This chain's CDR3 is CASSPWGRGIYSNQPQHF. The CDR3 DNA is TGTGCCAGCAGTCCCTGGGGCAGGGGGATTTATAGCAATCAGCCCCAGCATTTT.

The gene calls are TRBV7-2 and TRBJ1-2; possible D gene TRBD1, 6 bases. Germline V CDR1 and CDR2: SGHTA, FQGNSA. The CDR3 runs to 14 residues. The V end lost 7 bases, the J end lost 6 bases, and 18 bases lay between the germline ends. CDR3 DNA: TGTGCCAGCAACCTCCATGGGGGGGGCAATGGCTACACCTTC. Translating gives CASNLHGGGNGYTF. The whole variable domain, filled in from reference TRBV7-2 and TRBJ1-2, reads GAGVSQSPSNKVTEKGKDVELRCDPISGHTALYWYRQSLGQGLEFLIYFQGNSAPDKSGLPSDRFSAERTGGSVSTLTIQRTQQEDSAVYLCASNLHGGGNGYTFGSGTRLTVV.

The J gene is TRBJ2-1, the V gene TRBV6-4, with D possibly TRBD2 on 5 matching bases. The CDR3 runs to 13 residues. The germline V gene encodes CDR1 MRHNA and CDR2 SNTAGT. The ends were cut back, 4 bases at V and 6 bases at J, with 10 bases in the middle. CDR3 DNA: TGTGCCAGCAGTGTTTTAGCGTTCAATGAGCAGTTCTTC. This codes for CASSVLAFNEQFF.

The V gene is TRBV4-3, the J gene TRBJ2-1, with TRBD2 matching over 8 bases. The germline V gene has CDR1 LGHNA and CDR2 YSLEER. The V gene end was trimmed by 0 bases and the J gene end by 12 bases; junction bases not matched to a gene: 10. This CDR3 region has 15 residues. This CDR3 is CASSQDPGGVKVQFF. CDR3 nucleotide sequence: TGCGCCAGCAGCCAAGACCCGGGGGGGGTTAAGGTGCAGTTCTTC.

This clonotype has only a few counts. The chain employs TRBV4-3 and TRBJ2-1; maybe TRBD2 (5 bases). The CDR3 extends over 13 amino acids. With 0 bases removed from V and 7 bases from J, the gap between germline ends came to 7 bases. CDR1 and CDR2 from the germline V gene are LGHNA and YSLEER. This CDR3 is CASSQEAGNEQFF. The CDR3 DNA sequence: TGCGCCAGCAGCCAAGAGGCGGGTAATGAGCAGTTCTTC.

This clonotype has more than one count but fewer than ten. V gene TRBV6-5 combines with J gene TRBJ1-1; maybe TRBD1 (5 bases). Germline assignment: CDR1 MNHEY and CDR2 SVGAGI. V dropped 1 base and J dropped 5 bases, with 8 bases sitting between them. CDR3 length equals 13 residues. The CDR3 reads CASSYYGGTEAFF. CDR3 sequence (DNA): TGTGCCAGCAGTTACTATGGGGGAACTGAAGCTTTCTTT.

The J gene is TRBJ2-5, the V gene TRBV19, with TRBD2 matching over 8 bases. Germline V gene data show CDR1 as LNHDA and CDR2 as SQIVND (reference sequence). The length of the CDR3 is 15 residues. After removal of 5 bases from V and 5 bases from J, the junction contained 10 bases not matched to a gene. The CDR3 sequence is CASSPGLASTETQYF. The CDR3, as DNA: TGTGCCAGTAGTCCAGGACTAGCATCAACCGAGACCCAGTACTTC.

The chain uses TRBV5-5 and TRBJ2-7; D possibly matches TRBD1 or TRBD2 (5 bases each). V gave up 4 bases and J gave up 3 bases, with 14 bases separating them. This CDR3 region has 14 residues. Germline values: CDR1 SGHKS, CDR2 YYEKEE (reference sequence). The CDR3 region has the DNA TGTGCCAGCAGCCAAACCGGGACGGTCTACGAGCAGTACTTC. It specifies CASSQTGTVYEQYF.

This clonotype was seen at least ten times. J is TRBJ2-1 and V is TRBV5-1; 10 bases align to TRBD1. The V gene's germline CDR1 is SGHRS and CDR2 YFSETQ. Unmatched junction bases numbered 4, after V lost 2 bases and J lost 8 bases. This CDR3 is built from 14 residues. In nucleotides, the CDR3 is TGCGCCAGCAGCTTCGGACAGGGGGAGGATGAGCAGTTCTTC. Its translation is CASSFGQGEDEQFF.

This clonotype has a handful of counts. The CDR3: CASSRGARGAFNEQFF. CDR3 nucleotide sequence: TGTGCCAGCAGCCGAGGGGCTCGGGGGGCCTTCAATGAGCAGTTCTTC. The rearrangement joins TRBV7-6 to TRBJ2-1; perhaps TRBD2 as D (7 bases). The ends were cut back, 5 bases at V and 6 bases at J, with 20 bases in the middle. Germline V gene data show CDR1 as SGHVS and CDR2 as FNYEAQ. The CDR3 runs to 16 residues.

This chain joins TRBV7-2 and TRBJ1-6; possible D gene TRBD1, 5 bases. The CDR3 consists of 17 residues. Germline V gives CDR1 SGHTA, CDR2 FQGNSA. V lost 1 base and J lost 9, with 19 bases in between. This CDR3 is CASSLVGPGQGGSPLHF. The CDR3 region has the DNA TGTGCCAGCAGCTTAGTGGGCCCAGGGCAGGGCGGTTCACCCCTCCACTTT.

This clonotype was detected a few times. The chain joins TRBV12-3 or TRBV12-4 to TRBJ1-4; possible D gene TRBD1, 5 bases. The V gene lost 5 bases and the J gene lost 3 bases, with 13 bases spanning the gap. The CDR3 extends over 15 amino acids. The CDR3 loop is CASSNDLGANEKLFF. DNA of the CDR3: TGTGCCAGCAGTAACGACCTAGGGGCTAATGAAAAACTGTTTTTT.

The chain carries TRBV29-1 and TRBJ1-1, with 9 bases identical to TRBD1. The CDR3 loop spans 11 amino acids. Germline V gene lookup returns CDR1 SQVTM and CDR2 ANQGSEA. V dropped 5 bases and J dropped 10; count of bases not matched to a gene: 5. CDR3 nucleotide sequence: TGCAGCGTTCCTAAGACAGGGGGAGCTTTCTTT. Its translation is CSVPKTGGAFF.

This clonotype occurred a few times. The V and J genes are TRBV29-1 and TRBJ2-7, with D perhaps matching TRBD1 (6 bases). The length of the CDR3 is 13 residues. The V end was cut by 7 bases, the J end by 3 bases, with 16 bases between. Per germline, CDR1 SQVTM and CDR2 ANQGSEA. The CDR3 is CSATGKEGYEQYF. CDR3 in DNA: TGCAGCGCGACAGGTAAAGAGGGCTACGAGCAGTACTTC.

This clonotype was seen a handful of times. The V and J genes are TRBV4-3 and TRBJ2-7; D might be TRBD1 (5 bases). V shed 1 base and J shed 3 bases, with 13 bases lying between them. Germline lookup yields CDR1 LGHNA and CDR2 YSLEER. This CDR3 contains 15 residues. The CDR3, as DNA: TGCGCCAGCAGCCAAGGCGCTCAGGGTGGCTACGAGCAGTACTTC. This translates into CASSQGAQGGYEQYF.

The chain couples TRBV13 to TRBJ1-5; D gene unclear. Germline V gene sequence: CDR1 PRHDT, CDR2 FYEKMQ (reference sequence). Trimming stripped 0 bases from V and 6 bases from J, with 9 bases between. The length of the CDR3 is 14 residues. The CDR3 nucleotides read TGTGCCAGCAGCTTAGGAGGGCCGGGTCAGCCCCAGCATTTT. This sequence encodes CASSLGGPGQPQHF.